This T cell receptor (beta chain) appears in the sequencing data of a study of OX40 agonist ivuxolimab in advanced cancers. Turning to the study itself: Dose-escalation patients were diagnosed with hepatocellular carcinoma, melanoma, renal cell cancer or head and neck cancer. Aged 23 to 79 with a mean of approximately 60 years, they were almost 85% male.

V lost 5 bases to trimming and J lost 6 bases, with 16 bases between them. Germline CDR1 SGHVS, CDR2 FNYEAQ. The CDR3 covers 15 residues. This clone was picked up one time. Baseline, cycle 4 day 1, and cycle 7 day 1 were the blood sampling points. Measured with immunoSEQ multiplex PCR; TCRdb has only the in-frame clones, and not every one. The table includes approximately 66,000 clones, 85% detected once. The chain has TRBV7-6 and TRBJ1-4; D not certain. Sequencing was performed on CD4+ or CD8+ T cells sorted from blood, taken in a trial of the OX40 agonist ivuxolimab. The receptor's source is an adult with an advanced solid tumor such as melanoma, head and neck, liver or kidney cancer. The CDR3 nucleotides read TGTGCCAGCAGCCCCCGAATGGGTAGCCATGAAAAACTGTTTTTT. This codes for CASSPRMGSHEKLFF.